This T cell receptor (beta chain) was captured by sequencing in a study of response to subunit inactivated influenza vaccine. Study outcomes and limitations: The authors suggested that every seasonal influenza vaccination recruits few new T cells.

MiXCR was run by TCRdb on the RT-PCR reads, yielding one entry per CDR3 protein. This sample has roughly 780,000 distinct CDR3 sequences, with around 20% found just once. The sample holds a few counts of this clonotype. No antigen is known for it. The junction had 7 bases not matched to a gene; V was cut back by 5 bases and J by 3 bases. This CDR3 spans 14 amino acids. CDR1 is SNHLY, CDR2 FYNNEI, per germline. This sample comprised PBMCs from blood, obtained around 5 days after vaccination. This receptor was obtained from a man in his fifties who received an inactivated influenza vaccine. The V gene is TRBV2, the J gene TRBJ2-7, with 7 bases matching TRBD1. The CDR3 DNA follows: TGTGCCAGCAGTACCCGGGACAGACTCTACGAGCAGTACTTC. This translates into CASSTRDRLYEQYF.